This TCR beta chain is drawn from a study of blood T cell repertoires in COVID-19. Sequenced by immunoSEQ multiplex PCR; TCRdb stores in-frame clones only, minus some. Seen here are approximately 150,000 clones, about nine tenths observed once, and the top ten hold approximately 40%. The CDR3 has 16 residues. The germline V gene has CDR1 SGHNT and CDR2 YENEEA. The V and J ends lost 0 bases and 0 bases respectively, with 11 bases between them. Input material: peripheral blood. The source of this sequence is a man aged 50 to 59 who had recovered from COVID-19. V gene TRBV11-3 combines with J gene TRBJ1-1; D possibly corresponds to TRBD1 (6 bases). The CDR3 loop is CASSLEYGGMNTEAFF. The CDR3 DNA follows: TGTGCCAGCAGCTTAGAATATGGGGGCATGAACACTGAAGCTTTCTTT.